The clone carrying this T cell receptor (beta chain) was counted at least ten times. These data originate in a study of Graves' ophthalmopathy and Graves' hyperthyroidism. Study context: Sampling took place at initial diagnosis, with peripheral blood obtained before any treatment.

TCR beta CDR3 regions were amplified from RNA transcripts. Second-round multiplex PCR came after first-round RT-PCR with HTBI primers. TCRdb re-called the multiplex PCR reads through MiXCR, storing one row per CDR3 protein. The data contain more than 300,000 distinct CDR3 sequences, about 18% of them singletons. The CDR3 is 12 amino acids. The germline gives CDR1 SQVTM, CDR2 ANQGSEA. The ends were cut back, 5 bases at V and 6 bases at J, with 13 bases in the middle. The sequenced material came from peripheral blood. This sequence joins TRBV29-1 and TRBJ1-2; D is ambiguous. This sequence was found in an adult woman with stable Graves' hyperthyroidism. The CDR3 protein is CSVNPQRNGYTF. The CDR3 DNA reads as TGCAGCGTTAACCCCCAACGGAATGGCTACACCTTC.